A few counts support the clone carrying this T cell receptor (beta chain). This sample stems from a study of T cells in Graves' hyperthyroidism and ophthalmopathy. Amplified TCR beta CDR3 regions derived from RNA transcripts. HTBI primers were the set used in a first-round RT-PCR of the TCR CDR3. MiXCR, run by TCRdb on the multiplex PCR reads, gives a single entry per CDR3 protein. The sample has approximately 640,000 distinct CDR3 sequences; under 20% are singletons. The sequence was obtained from a woman under 40 with Graves' hyperthyroidism. Sequencing input: blood.

The CDR3 sequence: CASKQGGSSYEQYF. CDR3 DNA: TGTGCCAGCAAACAGGGAGGGAGCTCCTACGAGCAGTACTTC. V and J are TRBV5-4 and TRBJ2-7; possible D gene TRBD2, 7 bases. CDR3 length: 14 amino acids. The ends were cut back, 6 bases at V and 0 bases at J, with 13 bases in the middle. Germline V lookup: CDR1 SGHNT, CDR2 YYREEE (reference sequence).